One and the same sample provided the 19 T cell receptor beta chains below, sequenced in a study of response to subunit inactivated influenza vaccine. TCRdb ran MiXCR on the RT-PCR reads and lists one entry per CDR3 protein. Of 600,000 to 700,000 distinct CDR3 sequences in the sample, approximately 14% were seen once. The sequenced sample was PBMCs from blood, obtained about 14 days before vaccination. The source is a man aged 50 or older who received an inactivated influenza vaccine.

The J gene is TRBJ2-4, the V gene TRBV20-1, with a tentative D call TRBD2 (6 bases). Germline V gives CDR1 DFQATT, CDR2 SNEGSKA (reference sequence). V was trimmed by 5 bases and J by 0 bases, leaving 11 bases between them. The CDR3 contains 14 residues. The CDR3 DNA follows: TGCAGTGCTGGGACGGGACTAGCCAAAAACATTCAGTACTTC. It translates to CSAGTGLAKNIQYF.

The rearrangement uses TRBV3-1 and TRBJ2-1, with D possibly being TRBD2 (5 bases). The CDR3 totals 15 residues. Trimming shortened V by 1 base and J by 4 bases, and 11 bases separated the two germline ends. The germline CDR1 and CDR2 sequences are LGHDT and YNNKEL (reference sequence). The CDR3 spells CASSQAGISYNEQFF. The CDR3 region has the DNA TGTGCCAGCAGCCAAGCCGGGATTAGTTACAATGAGCAGTTCTTC.

This clonotype has ten or more counts. This chain joins TRBV5-1 and TRBJ2-7, with 13 positions matching TRBD2. CDR1 is SGHRS and CDR2 is YFSETQ in the germline V gene. The CDR3 totals 14 residues. Losses at the gene ends were 4 bases for V and 6 bases for J; bases not matched to a gene: 4. For the CDR3, the DNA is TGCGCCAGCAGCATGAGGACTAGCGGGAGCGAGCAGTACTTC. Amino acid sequence: CASSMRTSGSEQYF.

At least ten counts were recorded for this clonotype. This chain uses TRBV20-1 with TRBJ2-3; D not certain. CDR3 length: 12 residues. CDR1 and CDR2 (germline): DFQATT, SNEGSKA (reference sequence). The V end lost 0 bases, the J end lost 3 bases, and 4 bases lay between the germline ends. The CDR3 nucleotides are TGCAGTGCTAGAGATCAGACAGATACGCAGTATTTT. Its protein is CSARDQTDTQYF.

The chain combines TRBV4-1 with TRBJ2-2, with 13 nucleotides matching TRBD2. With V trimmed by 0 bases and J by 11 bases, 6 bases remained unmatched. Germline V lookup: CDR1 MGHRA, CDR2 YSYEKL. This CDR3 has 16 residues. CDR3 nucleotide sequence: TGCGCCAGCAGCCAAGAGCTGGGACTAGCGGGGCTTGAGCTGTTTTTT. This translates into CASSQELGLAGLELFF.

This clonotype has more than one count but fewer than ten. The CDR3 loop is CASITWASGYQETQYF. CDR3 in DNA: TGTGCCAGCATCACGTGGGCTAGCGGGTACCAAGAGACCCAGTACTTC. This rearrangement joins TRBV5-5 to TRBJ2-5; 8 bases line up with TRBD2. The CDR3 extends over 16 amino acids. CDR1 is SGHKS and CDR2 is YYEKEE in the germline V gene (reference sequence). V trimming: 6 bases; J trimming: 0 bases; junction bases outside the gene matches: 10.

This clonotype has a handful of counts. J is TRBJ2-2 and V is TRBV12-3 or TRBV12-4; 10 positions agree with TRBD2. The CDR3 spans 16 residues. V lost 6 bases to trimming and J lost 2 bases; unmatched junction nucleotides: 6. The CDR3 spells CASSRPSGSNTGELFF. The CDR3 nucleotides are TGTGCCAGCAGCCGTCCTAGCGGGAGTAACACCGGGGAGCTGTTTTTT.

This clonotype occurred a few times. The genes are TRBV7-8 and TRBJ1-4; 7 positions match TRBD1. With V trimmed by 4 bases and J by 1 base, 6 bases remained unmatched. This CDR3 comprises 16 residues. Germline lookup yields CDR1 SGHVS and CDR2 FQNEAQ. The CDR3 reads CASSSARQGTNEKLFF. The CDR3, as DNA: TGTGCCAGCAGCTCTGCCAGACAGGGAACTAATGAAAAACTGTTTTTT.

This clonotype was found many times. The chain is built from TRBV7-2 and TRBJ2-2; 9 nucleotides match TRBD1. J lost 5 bases, V lost 6 bases, and 13 bases had no gene match. Germline CDR1 is SGHTA and CDR2 is FQGNSA. This CDR3 comprises 17 residues. The CDR3 sequence: CASRVNPGQGRTGELFF. The CDR3 DNA is TGTGCCAGCAGAGTAAACCCGGGACAGGGTCGAACCGGGGAGCTGTTTTTT.

This clonotype was seen a handful of times. The rearrangement links TRBV7-8 to TRBJ2-7; 9 nucleotides match TRBD1. The junction had 15 bases not matched to a gene; V was cut back by 5 bases and J by 7 bases. This CDR3 spans 16 amino acids. Germline loops: CDR1 SGHVS, CDR2 FQNEAQ. The CDR3 DNA sequence: TGTGCCAGCAGCCCCAGTCGAGGGACAGGGTCGTTGGAGCAGTACTTC. Protein product: CASSPSRGTGSLEQYF.

This chain links TRBV6-1 with TRBJ2-5; tentative D call: TRBD1 (6 bases). Germline values: CDR1 MNHNS, CDR2 SASEGT. The V and J ends lost 5 bases and 4 bases respectively, with 17 bases between them. CDR3 length equals 15 residues. This CDR3 is CASSLRTGSGETQYF. CDR3 nucleotides: TGTGCCAGCAGTCTAAGAACAGGGTCCGGAGAGACCCAGTACTTC.

This clonotype was detected only a few times. The chain employs TRBV4-3 and TRBJ2-5; the match to TRBD1 covers 8 bases. Trimming at V came to 2 bases and at J to 5 bases, leaving 4 bases not matched to a gene. There are 14 residues in the CDR3. CDR1 and CDR2 from the germline V gene are LGHNA and YSLEER. The CDR3 sequence is CASSQIGQGETQYF. The CDR3 DNA reads as TGCGCCAGCAGCCAAATAGGACAGGGTGAGACCCAGTACTTC.

This clonotype has at least ten counts. The chain carries TRBV28 and TRBJ2-2; D assignment may be TRBD1 or TRBD2 (5 bases each). This CDR3 is 16 amino acids long. Between the trimmed V and J ends, which lost 3 bases and 1 base, there was a span of 12 bases. The V gene's germline CDR1 is MDHEN and CDR2 SYDVKM. DNA for the CDR3: TGTGCCAGCAGTTTTTGGGGGAGACTGAACACCGGGGAGCTGTTTTTT. It encodes CASSFWGRLNTGELFF.

This clonotype was counted only a few times. The chain joins TRBV7-6 to TRBJ2-1, with TRBD1 matching over 11 bases. Germline-derived CDR1 and CDR2 are SGHVS and FNYEAQ. The CDR3 length is 16 residues. J gave up 7 bases and V 2 bases, and 7 bases lay outside the gene matches. This CDR3 reads CASSLRPRDRGNEQFF. In DNA form, the CDR3 reads TGTGCCAGCAGCTTACGCCCCCGGGACAGGGGGAATGAGCAGTTCTTC.

This clonotype was observed a few times. The chain employs TRBV28 and TRBJ1-2; D is unresolved. Germline CDR1 and CDR2: MDHEN and SYDVKM. The CDR3 runs to 13 residues. V gave up 5 bases and J gave up 13 bases, with 20 bases separating them. CDR3 protein: CASSTYRTDRGTF. CDR3 DNA sequence: TGTGCCAGCAGTACCTACCGGACCGACCGGGGCACCTTC.

The rearrangement uses TRBV6-5 and TRBJ2-7, with 8 bases aligning to TRBD2. The trim removed 3 bases at V and 4 bases at J, leaving 5 bases unmatched. CDR1 MNHEY and CDR2 SVGAGI come from the germline V gene. The CDR3 has 14 amino acids. CDR3 nucleotide sequence: TGTGCCAGCAGTTATAAGCGGGAGAGATACGAGCAGTACTTC. Its translation is CASSYKRERYEQYF.

The sample holds a few counts of this clonotype. The chain combines TRBV3-1 with TRBJ1-1; D remains ambiguous. Trimming took off 1 base at V and 2 bases at J, with 11 bases between the two ends. This CDR3 contains 15 residues. Germline loops: CDR1 LGHDT, CDR2 YNNKEL (reference sequence). CDR3 bases: TGTGCCAGCAGCCAAGTGCCCGGGTTTAACACTGAAGCTTTCTTT. It encodes CASSQVPGFNTEAFF.

The sample holds many counts of this clonotype. The chain combines TRBV4-1 with TRBJ2-1, with D uncertain. The CDR3 length is 15 residues. Trimming shortened V by 0 bases and J by 6 bases, and 12 bases separated the two germline ends. CDR1 and CDR2 (germline): MGHRA, YSYEKL. The DNA of the CDR3 is TGCGCCAGCAGCCAAGATCGGGTCAGCTTCAATGAGCAGTTCTTC. Translated, it gives CASSQDRVSFNEQFF.

This clonotype occurred a few times. The CDR3 DNA reads as TGTGCCAGCAGGAAGACAGGGGCCGCCCTTTTCACAGATACGCAGTATTTT. This gives the protein CASRKTGAALFTDTQYF. The chain has TRBV2 and TRBJ2-3; 8 bases match TRBD1. The CDR3 is made up of 17 amino acids. Trimming removed 6 bases from V and 2 bases from J; junction bases left unmatched: 13. The germline V gene encodes CDR1 SNHLY and CDR2 FYNNEI.